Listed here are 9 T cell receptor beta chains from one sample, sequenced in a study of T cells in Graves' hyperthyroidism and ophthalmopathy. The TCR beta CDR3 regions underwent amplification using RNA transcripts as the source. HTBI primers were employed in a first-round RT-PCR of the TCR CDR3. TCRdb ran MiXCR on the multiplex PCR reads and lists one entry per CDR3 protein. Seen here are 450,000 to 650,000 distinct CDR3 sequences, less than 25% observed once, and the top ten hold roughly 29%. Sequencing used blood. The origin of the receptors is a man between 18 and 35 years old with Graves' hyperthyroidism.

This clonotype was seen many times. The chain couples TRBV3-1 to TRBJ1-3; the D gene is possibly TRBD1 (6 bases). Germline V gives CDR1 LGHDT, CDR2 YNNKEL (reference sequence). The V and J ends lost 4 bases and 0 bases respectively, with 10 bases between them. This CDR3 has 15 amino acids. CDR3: CASSLPGDSGNTIYF. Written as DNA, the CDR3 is TGTGCCAGCAGCCTTCCAGGGGACTCTGGAAACACCATATATTTT. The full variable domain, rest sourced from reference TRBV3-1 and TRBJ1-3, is DTAVSQTPKYLVTQMGNDKSIKCEQNLGHDTMYWYKQDSKKFLKIMFSYNNKELIINETVPNRFSPKSPDKAHLNLHINSLELGDSAVYFCASSLPGDSGNTIYFGEGSWLTVV.

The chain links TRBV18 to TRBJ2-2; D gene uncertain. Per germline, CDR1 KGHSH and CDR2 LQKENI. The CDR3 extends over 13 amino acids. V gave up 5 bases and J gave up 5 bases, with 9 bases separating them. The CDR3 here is CASSASKTGELFF. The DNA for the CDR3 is TGTGCCAGCTCAGCATCAAAGACCGGGGAGCTGTTTTTT.

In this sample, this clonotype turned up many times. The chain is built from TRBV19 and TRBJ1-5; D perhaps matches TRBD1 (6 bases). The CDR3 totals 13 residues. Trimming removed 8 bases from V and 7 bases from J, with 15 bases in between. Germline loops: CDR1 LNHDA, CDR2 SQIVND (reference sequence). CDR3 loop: CASQGGGLQPQHF. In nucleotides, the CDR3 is TGTGCCAGTCAAGGGGGAGGGCTGCAGCCCCAGCATTTT.

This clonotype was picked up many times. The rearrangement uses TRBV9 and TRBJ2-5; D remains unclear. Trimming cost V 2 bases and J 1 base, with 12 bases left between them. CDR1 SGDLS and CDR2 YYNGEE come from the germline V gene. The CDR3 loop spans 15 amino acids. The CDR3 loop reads CASSVSPWAQETQYF. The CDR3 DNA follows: TGTGCCAGCAGCGTCTCTCCGTGGGCCCAAGAGACCCAGTACTTC.

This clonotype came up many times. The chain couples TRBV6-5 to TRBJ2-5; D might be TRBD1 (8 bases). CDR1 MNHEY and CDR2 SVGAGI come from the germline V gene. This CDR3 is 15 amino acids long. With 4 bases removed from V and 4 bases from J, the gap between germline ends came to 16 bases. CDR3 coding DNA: TGTGCCAGCAGTTGGACAGGGAGGGGACCAGAGACCCAGTACTTC. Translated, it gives CASSWTGRGPETQYF.

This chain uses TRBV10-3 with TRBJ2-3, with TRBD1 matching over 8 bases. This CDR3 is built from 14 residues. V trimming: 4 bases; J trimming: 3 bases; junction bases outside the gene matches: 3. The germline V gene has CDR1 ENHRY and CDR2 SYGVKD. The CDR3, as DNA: TGTGCCATCAGTGGACAGGGGAAGACAGATACGCAGTATTTT. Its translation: CAISGQGKTDTQYF.

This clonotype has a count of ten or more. CDR3 sequence (DNA): TGTGCCAGCATTGGGGGTGCGGGCTACACCTTC. It encodes CASIGGAGYTF. This chain links TRBV2 with TRBJ1-2, with D possibly TRBD1 on 5 matching bases. Per the germline V gene, CDR1 is SNHLY and CDR2 is FYNNEI. V lost 7 bases, J lost 8 bases, and 11 bases lay in between. The CDR3 is 11 amino acids.

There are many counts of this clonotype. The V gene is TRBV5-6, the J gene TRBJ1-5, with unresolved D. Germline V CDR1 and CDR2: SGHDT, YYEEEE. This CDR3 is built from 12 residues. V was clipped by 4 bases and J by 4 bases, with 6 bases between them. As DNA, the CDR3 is TGTGCCAGCAGCACAGTTAATCAGCCCCAGCATTTT. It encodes CASSTVNQPQHF.

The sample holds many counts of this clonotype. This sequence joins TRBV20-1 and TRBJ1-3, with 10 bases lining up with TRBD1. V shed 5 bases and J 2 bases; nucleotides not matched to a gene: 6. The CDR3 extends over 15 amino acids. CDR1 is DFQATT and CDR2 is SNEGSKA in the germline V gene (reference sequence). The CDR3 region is CSADPDRGPGNTIYF. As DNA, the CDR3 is TGCAGTGCTGACCCCGACAGGGGGCCTGGAAACACCATATATTTT.